This passage covers 27 T cell receptor beta chains from one sample sequenced in a study of blood T cell repertoires in COVID-19. This table comes from immunoSEQ multiplex PCR, and its TCRdb copy is limited to in-frame clones, with some not included. This table holds hundreds of thousands of clones, around nine tenths found once. Specimen: peripheral blood. The receptor source for this set is a woman aged 30 to 39 with acute or convalescent COVID-19.

A remark on this clone: At one end, the junction sequence differs from germline, possibly due to a read error. The chain combines TRBV19 with TRBJ2-6; 7 nucleotides match TRBD1. CDR1 and CDR2 (germline): LNHDA, SQIVND (reference sequence). CDR3 length: 17 residues. Written as DNA, the CDR3 is TGTGCCAGTAGTTTAGAGGGACAGATCTCTGGGGCCAACGTCCTGACTTTC. As protein: CASSLEGQISGANVLTF.

The chain couples TRBV30 to TRBJ2-7; 7 positions match TRBD1. The length of the CDR3 is 13 residues. The V gene's germline CDR1 is GTSNPN and CDR2 SVGIG (reference sequence). Trimming took 6 bases from V and 3 from J; bases not matched to a gene: 8. The CDR3 DNA reads as TGTGCCTGTTTGGGACAGTCCCTCTACGAGCAGTACTTC. It yields the protein CACLGQSLYEQYF.

This clone has only one observation. The chain employs TRBV4-1 and TRBJ1-1; D might be TRBD1 (5 bases). With 5 bases removed from V and 5 bases from J, the gap between germline ends came to 15 bases. CDR3 size: 14 residues. Germline V gene data show CDR1 as MGHRA and CDR2 as YSYEKL. The CDR3 DNA reads TGCGCCAGCAGCGGGGCCGTTCCGTTTACTGAAGCTTTCTTT. Translated, it gives CASSGAVPFTEAFF.

The rearrangement joins TRBV2 to TRBJ2-7; D is perhaps TRBD1 (6 bases). Deletions cut 6 bases from V and 3 bases from J, with 15 bases between. The germline V gene encodes CDR1 SNHLY and CDR2 FYNNEI. The CDR3 has 14 residues. DNA for the CDR3: TGTGCCAGCAGGGATGTCACAGGGAACTACGAGCAGTACTTC. Encoded protein: CASRDVTGNYEQYF.

The V call is TRBV5-6, the J call TRBJ2-2; D remains ambiguous. Trimming pared 4 bases from V and 1 base from J, leaving 8 bases between. Germline V gives CDR1 SGHDT, CDR2 YYEEEE. CDR3 length: 14 amino acids. The CDR3 loop reads CASSHTKNTGELFF. The CDR3 coding sequence is TGTGCCAGCAGCCACACCAAGAACACCGGGGAGCTGTTTTTT.

This chain joins TRBV9 and TRBJ1-5; D unresolved. The germline V gene has CDR1 SGDLS and CDR2 YYNGEE. V dropped 4 bases and J dropped 3 bases, with 14 bases sitting between them. The CDR3 length is 15 residues. The CDR3 region has the DNA TGTGCCAGCAGCCCGCAGCCGGGGAACAATCAGCCCCAGCATTTT. Protein: CASSPQPGNNQPQHF.

This clone appeared a single time. This chain links TRBV7-2 with TRBJ2-7; D is possibly TRBD1 (6 bases). Germline V gives CDR1 SGHTA, CDR2 FQGNSA. V gave up 5 bases and J gave up 6 bases, with 17 bases separating them. This CDR3 has 14 amino acids. The CDR3 protein is CASSPRTGIFEQYF. The DNA for the CDR3 is TGTGCCAGCAGCCCCCGCACAGGGATCTTCGAGCAGTACTTC.

The CDR3 sequence is CASSTSGGSTDTQYF. The CDR3 DNA sequence: TGTGCCAGCAGTACCAGCGGGGGCAGCACAGATACGCAGTATTTT. This chain joins TRBV2 and TRBJ2-3; 8 bases fit TRBD2. Germline values: CDR1 SNHLY, CDR2 FYNNEI. V shed 5 bases, J shed 0 bases, and the junction held 4 bases outside the gene matches. The CDR3 runs to 15 residues.

Written as DNA, the CDR3 is TGTGCCAGCAGCTCTGACGGGACTAGCGCTAGCTCCTACGAGCAGTACTTC. Encoded protein: CASSSDGTSASSYEQYF. The rearrangement joins TRBV5-4 to TRBJ2-7, with 10 bases aligning to TRBD2. The CDR3 runs 17 residues. The junction had 9 bases not matched to a gene; V was cut back by 3 bases and J by 0 bases. The germline gives CDR1 SGHNT, CDR2 YYREEE (reference sequence).

Only a few counts were recorded for this clone. Written as DNA, the CDR3 is TGTGCCAGCAGTGAATACGGGGGGGGGCTCAGGGATACGCAGTATTTT. Translated, it gives CASSEYGGGLRDTQYF. The chain recombines TRBV2 with TRBJ2-3; 8 bases fit TRBD2. Germline CDR1 SNHLY, CDR2 FYNNEI. J gave up 6 bases and V 2 bases, and 10 bases lay outside the gene matches. This CDR3 is built from 16 residues.

This clone turned up a few times. The CDR3 region is CSAQYNEQFF. The CDR3 region has the DNA TGCAGTGCCCAGTACAATGAGCAGTTCTTC. The V and J genes are TRBV20-1 and TRBJ2-1; D uncertain. Germline V gives CDR1 DFQATT, CDR2 SNEGSKA (reference sequence). V lost 6 bases, J lost 4 bases, and 4 bases lay in between. The CDR3 is made up of 10 amino acids.

The rearrangement uses TRBV5-1 and TRBJ2-3, with 12 positions matching TRBD2. CDR3 length: 15 amino acids. Germline V gives CDR1 SGHRS, CDR2 YFSETQ. V lost 2 bases and J lost 6; bases outside the gene matches: 4. The CDR3 spells CASSFLAGGRDTQYF. Written as DNA, the CDR3 is TGCGCCAGCAGCTTCCTAGCGGGGGGGCGTGATACGCAGTATTTT.

The chain is built from TRBV28 and TRBJ2-1; 13 positions agree with TRBD2. This CDR3 has 17 residues. Germline lookup yields CDR1 MDHEN and CDR2 SYDVKM. With 3 bases clipped from V and 9 bases from J, the junction kept 11 bases outside the gene matches. CDR3 sequence: CASSFRLLAGGRGEQFF. Written as DNA, the CDR3 is TGTGCCAGCAGTTTCCGCCTACTAGCGGGGGGGAGAGGTGAGCAGTTCTTC.

The rearrangement joins TRBV7-8 to TRBJ1-2, with no clear D. This CDR3 contains 13 residues. The germline V gene encodes CDR1 SGHVS and CDR2 FQNEAQ. The ends were cut back, 5 bases at V and 3 bases at J, with 10 bases in the middle. CDR3 in amino acids: CASSRRGDYGYTF. The CDR3 nucleotides read TGTGCCAGCAGCCGCCGGGGAGACTATGGCTACACCTTC.

Comments on this clone: The same CDR3 also results from other DNA sequences found in this sample. J is TRBJ1-1 and V is TRBV6-5; possibly TRBD1 for D (5 bases). CDR1 and CDR2 (germline): MNHEY, SVGAGI. V lost 5 bases and J 1 base, leaving 5 bases between the germline ends. The CDR3 covers 12 residues. The CDR3 coding sequence is TGTGCCAGCAGTACAGGGAACACTGAAGCTTTCTTT. Translation: CASSTGNTEAFF.

Regarding this clone: The junction and the germline gene differ at one end; a read error may be behind it. The sample holds other DNA sequences that translate to the same CDR3. The chain couples TRBV12-3 or TRBV12-4 to TRBJ1-1; perhaps TRBD1 as D (5 bases). CDR3 size: 13 residues. Here the CDR3 DNA reads TGCGCCAGCAAGAGACAGCCGAACACTGAAGCTTTCTTT. Protein: CASKRQPNTEAFF.

Here the CDR3 DNA reads TGTGCCAGCAGCTTGGTCCCCGGACAGGGGACAGATACGCAGTATTTT. It is translated as CASSLVPGQGTDTQYF. The chain has TRBV5-6 and TRBJ2-3, with 9 bases that match TRBD1. V lost 0 bases, J lost 3 bases, and 5 bases stayed unmatched. Germline V CDR1 and CDR2: SGHDT, YYEEEE. This CDR3 comprises 16 residues.

This clone was found once. CDR3 sequence: CASTPDRGGYGYTF. DNA of the CDR3: TGTGCCTCTACTCCTGACAGGGGCGGCTATGGCTACACCTTC. V usage is TRBV30 and J usage is TRBJ1-2; 8 positions agree with TRBD1. CDR3 length equals 14 residues. The V segment lost 7 bases and the J segment 4 bases; nucleotides outside the gene matches: 11. Germline assignment: CDR1 GTSNPN and CDR2 SVGIG (reference sequence).

CDR3 coding DNA: TGTGCCAGCAGCCAAGATCCAAATCAGCCCCAGCATTTT. Amino acids: CASSQDPNQPQHF. The V call is TRBV3-1 (or the pseudogene TRBV3-2), the J call TRBJ1-5; D uncertain. CDR1 LGHDT and CDR2 YNNKEL come from the germline V gene (reference sequence). This CDR3 is 13 amino acids long. Trimming pared 0 bases from V and 4 bases from J, leaving 4 bases between.

The chain carries TRBV9 and TRBJ2-1; 8 positions match TRBD2. The CDR3 covers 14 residues. V shed 3 bases and J 6 bases; nucleotides not matched to a gene: 5. Germline CDR1 reads SGDLS; CDR2 reads YYNGEE. The CDR3 DNA sequence: TGTGCCAGCAGCGCCGGGACTAGAGTCAATGAGCAGTTCTTC. Its translation is CASSAGTRVNEQFF.

The CDR3 spells CASSVYRVLAGGSNEQFF. For the CDR3, the DNA is TGTGCCAGCAGCGTGTACCGCGTCCTAGCGGGGGGCTCGAATGAGCAGTTCTTC. V is TRBV11-2 and J is TRBJ2-1; 11 positions agree with TRBD2. CDR1 is SGHAT and CDR2 is FQNNGV in the germline V gene. J lost 7 bases, V lost 5 bases, and 16 bases had no gene match. CDR3 length: 18 residues.

This rearrangement joins TRBV7-8 to TRBJ1-2; D is unresolved. The germline V gene has CDR1 SGHVS and CDR2 FQNEAQ. The V gene lost 0 bases and the J gene lost 5 bases, with 16 bases spanning the gap. This CDR3 spans 16 amino acids. In nucleotides, the CDR3 is TGTGCCAGCAGCTTAGCTTCAACCCCCCGAGGATATGGCTACACCTTC. Translating gives CASSLASTPRGYGYTF. The variable domain in full, completed from reference TRBV7-8 and TRBJ1-2, reads GAGVSQSPRYKVAKRGQDVALRCDPISGHVSLFWYQQALGQGPEFLTYFQNEAQLDKSGLPSDRFFAERPEGSVSTLKIQRTQQEDSAVYLCASSLASTPRGYGYTFGSGTRLTVV.

V usage is TRBV9 and J usage is TRBJ2-2, with D hard to call. Germline values: CDR1 SGDLS, CDR2 YYNGEE. This CDR3 contains 15 residues. V dropped 0 bases and J dropped 5 bases, with 11 bases sitting between them. DNA for the CDR3: TGTGCCAGCAGCGTAGCTTCGGGTGTGACCGGGGAGCTGTTTTTT. This gives the protein CASSVASGVTGELFF.

The chain employs TRBV19 and TRBJ1-6; TRBD1 is a possible D gene (5 bases). The CDR3 contains 19 residues. CDR1 and CDR2 from the germline V gene are LNHDA and SQIVND (reference sequence). V shed 9 bases and J shed 7 bases, with 31 bases lying between them. CDR3 coding DNA: TGTGCCAGGGATAAAAACGGGGGTCCCCCGTCGCGGGGAAATTCACCCCTCCACTTT. As protein: CARDKNGGPPSRGNSPLHF.

This chain joins TRBV9 and TRBJ2-5, with 11 bases that match TRBD2. Losses at the gene ends were 4 bases for V and 3 bases for J; bases not matched to a gene: 8. CDR1 is SGDLS, CDR2 YYNGEE, per germline. The CDR3 totals 16 residues. The CDR3 region is CASSLRTSGPKETQYF. The CDR3 DNA sequence: TGTGCCAGCAGCTTGAGGACTAGCGGGCCCAAAGAGACCCAGTACTTC.

V gene TRBV29-1 combines with J gene TRBJ1-1; weak D call: TRBD1 (6 bases). The V end lost 6 bases, the J end lost 2 bases, and 16 bases lay between the germline ends. The CDR3 loop spans 14 amino acids. Germline CDR1 and CDR2: SQVTM and ANQGSEA. CDR3 DNA: TGCAGCGTAGCGGGACACAAAGTTAACACTGAAGCTTTCTTT. Its translation: CSVAGHKVNTEAFF.

V gene TRBV14 combines with J gene TRBJ2-5, with a possible D match to TRBD2 (6 bases). The CDR3 loop spans 13 amino acids. V was clipped by 4 bases and J by 5 bases, with 11 bases between them. Germline CDR1 SGHDN, CDR2 FVKESK. The CDR3 DNA reads TGTGCCAGCAGCCCGGAGGGTCAGGAGACCCAGTACTTC. Protein sequence: CASSPEGQETQYF.